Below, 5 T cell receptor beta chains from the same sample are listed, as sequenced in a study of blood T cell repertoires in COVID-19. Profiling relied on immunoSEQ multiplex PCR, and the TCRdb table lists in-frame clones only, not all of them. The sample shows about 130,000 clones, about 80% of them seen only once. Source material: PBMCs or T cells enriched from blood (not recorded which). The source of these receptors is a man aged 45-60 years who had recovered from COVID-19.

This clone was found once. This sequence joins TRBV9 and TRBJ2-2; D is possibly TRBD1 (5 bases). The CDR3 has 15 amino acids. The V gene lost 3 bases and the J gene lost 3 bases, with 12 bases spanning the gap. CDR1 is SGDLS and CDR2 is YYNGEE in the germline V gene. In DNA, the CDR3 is TGTGCCAGCAGCGCCGACAGAACATACACCGGGGAGCTGTTTTTT. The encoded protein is CASSADRTYTGELFF.

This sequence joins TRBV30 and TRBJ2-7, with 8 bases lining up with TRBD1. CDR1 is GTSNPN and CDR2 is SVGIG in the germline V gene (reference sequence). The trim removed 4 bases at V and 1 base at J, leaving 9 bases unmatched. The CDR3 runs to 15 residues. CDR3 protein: CAWTTTGGMSYEQYF. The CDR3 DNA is TGTGCCTGGACTACTACAGGGGGGATGTCCTACGAGCAGTACTTC. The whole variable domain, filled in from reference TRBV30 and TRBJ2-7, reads SQTIHQWPATLVQPVGSPLSLECTVEGTSNPNLYWYRQAAGRGLQLLFYSVGIGQISSEVPQNLSASRPQDRQFILSSKKLLLSDSGFYLCAWTTTGGMSYEQYFGPGTRLTVT.

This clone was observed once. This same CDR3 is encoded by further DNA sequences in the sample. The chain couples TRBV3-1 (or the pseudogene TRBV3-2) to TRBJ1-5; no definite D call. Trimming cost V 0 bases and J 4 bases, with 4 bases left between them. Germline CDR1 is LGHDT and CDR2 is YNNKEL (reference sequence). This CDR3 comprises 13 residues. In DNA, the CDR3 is TGTGCCAGCAGCCAAGATCTAAATCAGCCCCAGCATTTT. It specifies CASSQDLNQPQHF.

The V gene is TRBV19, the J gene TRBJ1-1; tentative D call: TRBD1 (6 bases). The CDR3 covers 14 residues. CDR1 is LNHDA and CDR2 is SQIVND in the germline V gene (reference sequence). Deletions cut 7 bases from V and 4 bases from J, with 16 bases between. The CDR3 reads CASMGAGVFTEAFF. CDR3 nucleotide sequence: TGTGCCAGTATGGGGGCAGGAGTTTTCACTGAAGCTTTCTTT.

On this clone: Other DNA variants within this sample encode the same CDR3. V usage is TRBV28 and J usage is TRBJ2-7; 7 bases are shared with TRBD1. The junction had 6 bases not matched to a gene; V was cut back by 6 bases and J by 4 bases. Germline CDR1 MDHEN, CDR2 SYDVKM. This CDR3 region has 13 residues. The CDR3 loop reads CASSPGQTYEQYF. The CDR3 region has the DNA TGTGCCAGCAGCCCGGGACAGACATACGAGCAGTACTTC.